This passage covers 30 T cell receptor beta chains from one sample sequenced in a study of blood T cell repertoires in COVID-19. Profiled with immunoSEQ multiplex PCR; TCRdb holds only in-frame clones, not every one. The table records over 250,000 clones, 91% of them present only once. The sequencing sample was made of peripheral blood. Receptors originate from a woman aged 25-40 years with COVID-19, enrolled during active disease.

The V gene is TRBV18, the J gene TRBJ2-3; D remains ambiguous. The CDR3 is 14 amino acids. The V end was cut by 3 bases, the J end by 0 bases, with 7 bases between. Germline CDR1 KGHSH, CDR2 LQKENI. The CDR3 sequence is CASSPFPSTDTQYF. In DNA, the CDR3 is TGTGCCAGCTCACCCTTCCCTAGCACAGATACGCAGTATTTT.

V gene TRBV9 combines with J gene TRBJ1-2; D is uncertain. The V end was cut by 1 base, the J end by 3 bases, with 10 bases between. The CDR3 sequence is 14 residues long. The germline V gene has CDR1 SGDLS and CDR2 YYNGEE. CDR3 DNA: TGTGCCAGCAGCGTACGCTCCCCGGACTATGGCTACACCTTC. The encoded protein is CASSVRSPDYGYTF.

This chain joins TRBV29-1 and TRBJ2-7, with 9 bases lining up with TRBD2. The CDR3 length is 13 residues. The J segment lost 9 bases and the V segment lost 2 bases, leaving 8 bases of the junction unmatched. The germline CDR1 and CDR2 sequences are SQVTM and ANQGSEA. The CDR3 spells CSVEFSGSQGQYF. DNA of the CDR3: TGCAGCGTTGAATTTAGCGGGAGTCAGGGGCAGTACTTC.

The rearrangement uses TRBV7-9 and TRBJ1-1, with unresolved D. Germline values: CDR1 SEHNR, CDR2 FQNEAQ (reference sequence). V gave up 5 bases and J gave up 0 bases, with 10 bases separating them. The CDR3 covers 14 residues. For the CDR3, the DNA is TGTGCCAGCAGCCCCCCCCTTATGAACACTGAAGCTTTCTTT. Encoded protein: CASSPPLMNTEAFF.

This clone was recorded once. The chain combines TRBV27 with TRBJ1-1; TRBD1 matches 7 bases. Trimming cost V 7 bases and J 0 bases; bases outside gene matches: 5. The CDR3 covers 14 residues. Germline V gives CDR1 MNHEY, CDR2 SMNVEV (reference sequence). The CDR3 protein is CASNKGALNTEAFF. CDR3 bases: TGTGCCAGCAACAAGGGGGCGTTGAACACTGAAGCTTTCTTT.

The chain combines TRBV10-1 with TRBJ1-3, with 7 nucleotides matching TRBD1. The CDR3 has 16 amino acids. V lost 0 bases and J lost 2; bases outside the gene matches: 4. In germline, CDR1 is WNHNN, CDR2 SYGVQD (reference sequence). CDR3 DNA: TGCGCCAGCAGTGAGTCGGGGACAGTACCTGGAAACACCATATATTTT. Protein sequence: CASSESGTVPGNTIYF.

The chain uses TRBV15 and TRBJ2-7; TRBD1 agrees at 8 bases. CDR3 length equals 15 residues. CDR1 and CDR2 (germline): LNHNV, YYDKDF (reference sequence). V was clipped by 2 bases and J by 2 bases; unmatched bases: 5. For the CDR3, the DNA is TGTGCCACCAGCAGACCGGACAGGGCCACCTACGAGCAGTACTTC. Its protein is CATSRPDRATYEQYF.

The J gene is TRBJ1-4, the V gene TRBV6-1; TRBD1 might be the D (5 bases). Germline CDR1 reads MNHNS; CDR2 reads SASEGT. V was cut by 6 bases and J by 5 bases, with 13 bases left in between. The CDR3 has 14 amino acids. This chain's CDR3 is CASSTTEPNEKLFF. The CDR3 DNA is TGTGCCAGCAGCACGACAGAACCAAATGAAAAACTGTTTTTT.

This chain connects TRBV11-2 to TRBJ1-3; D is perhaps TRBD1 (6 bases). The V gene lost 4 bases and the J gene lost 5 bases, with 15 bases spanning the gap. The CDR3 totals 15 residues. CDR1 is SGHAT, CDR2 FQNNGV, per germline. The CDR3: CASSSSTGQRNTIYF. In DNA form, the CDR3 reads TGTGCCAGCAGCTCCTCGACTGGACAGAGAAACACCATATATTTT. The entire variable domain, with the rest obtained from reference TRBV11-2 and TRBJ1-3, is as follows: EAGVAQSPRYKIIEKRQSVAFWCNPISGHATLYWYQQILGQGPKLLIQFQNNGVVDDSQLPKDRFSAERLKGVDSTLKIQPAKLEDSAVYLCASSSSTGQRNTIYFGEGSWLTVV.

The chain joins TRBV24-1 to TRBJ1-5, with 8 bases fitting TRBD1. Germline loops: CDR1 KGHDR, CDR2 SFDVKD. After removal of 5 bases from V and 4 bases from J, the junction contained 9 bases not matched to a gene. This CDR3 contains 16 residues. In DNA form, the CDR3 reads TGTGCCACCAGTGTCCCAGACAGGGGTCGGAATCAGCCCCAGCATTTT. This translates into CATSVPDRGRNQPQHF.

The chain combines TRBV3-1 (or the pseudogene TRBV3-2) with TRBJ1-6; D gene unclear. Germline V gives CDR1 LGHDT, CDR2 YNNKEL (reference sequence). V was trimmed by 0 bases and J by 14 bases, leaving 8 bases between them. The CDR3 runs 12 residues. The CDR3 bases are TGTGCCAGCAGCCAAGATCTGCCTACCCTCCACTTT. It codes for CASSQDLPTLHF.

The chain employs TRBV7-2 and TRBJ1-5; perhaps TRBD1 as D (6 bases). Germline V gives CDR1 SGHTA, CDR2 FQGNSA. Trimming cost V 5 bases and J 5 bases, with 10 bases left between them. This CDR3 has 13 residues. Here the CDR3 reads CASSMDRDQPQHF. Here the CDR3 DNA reads TGTGCCAGCAGCATGGACAGAGATCAGCCCCAGCATTTT.

This chain uses TRBV28 with TRBJ1-2; D not certain. The CDR3 runs 17 residues. The germline V and J ends were trimmed by 2 bases and 2 bases, with 18 bases remaining between them. Germline V lookup: CDR1 MDHEN, CDR2 SYDVKM. The CDR3 reads CASSLVHLRASNYGYTF. The CDR3 region has the DNA TGTGCCAGCAGTTTAGTACATTTGAGGGCCTCCAACTATGGCTACACCTTC.

The rearrangement links TRBV9 to TRBJ2-2; D unclear. This CDR3 has 15 residues. Per germline, CDR1 SGDLS and CDR2 YYNGEE. V was shortened by 2 bases and J by 6 bases, with 14 bases between the two germline ends. The CDR3 spells CASSVLGLSAGELFF. For the CDR3, the DNA is TGTGCCAGCAGCGTTCTAGGATTGAGCGCCGGGGAGCTGTTTTTT. Combining the CDR3 with reference TRBV9 and TRBJ2-2 gives the whole variable domain DSGVTQTPKHLITATGQRVTLRCSPRSGDLSVYWYQQSLDQGLQFLIQYYNGEERAKGNILERFSAQQFPDLHSELNLSSLELGDSALYFCASSVLGLSAGELFFGEGSRLTVL.

The gene calls are TRBV15 and TRBJ1-2; 8 nucleotides align to TRBD1. After removal of 4 bases from V and 0 bases from J, the junction contained 7 bases not matched to a gene. The CDR3 has 16 residues. Germline V gene sequence: CDR1 LNHNV, CDR2 YYDKDF (reference sequence). The CDR3 reads CATSKARTGPNYGYTF. CDR3 coding DNA: TGTGCCACCAGCAAAGCGAGGACAGGGCCTAACTATGGCTACACCTTC.

CDR3 protein: CASSVGQGSNSPLHF. The CDR3 DNA follows: TGCGCCAGCAGCGTTGGACAGGGCAGCAATTCACCCCTCCACTTT. The chain carries TRBV5-1 and TRBJ1-6; 8 bases agree with TRBD1. The CDR3 totals 15 residues. Germline V gives CDR1 SGHRS, CDR2 YFSETQ. The junction had 7 bases not matched to a gene; V was cut back by 4 bases and J by 7 bases.

The V and J genes are TRBV19 and TRBJ2-7, with D possibly matching TRBD1 (5 bases). CDR1 is LNHDA, CDR2 SQIVND, per germline (reference sequence). This CDR3 is 14 amino acids long. Trimming pared 1 base from V and 2 bases from J, leaving 9 bases between. Here the CDR3 DNA reads TGTGCCAGTAGTATAGGTGGCAGGGCCTACGAGCAGTACTTC. This translates into CASSIGGRAYEQYF.

The chain is built from TRBV9 and TRBJ1-6; TRBD1 matches 8 bases. This CDR3 comprises 15 residues. The V and J ends lost 3 bases and 9 bases, in that order; junction bases with no gene match: 8. CDR1 SGDLS and CDR2 YYNGEE come from the germline V gene. The CDR3 is CASSAGETGVSPLHF. In DNA form, the CDR3 reads TGTGCCAGCAGCGCAGGGGAGACAGGGGTTTCACCCCTCCACTTT. Full variable domain (rest looked up from reference TRBV9 and TRBJ1-6): DSGVTQTPKHLITATGQRVTLRCSPRSGDLSVYWYQQSLDQGLQFLIQYYNGEERAKGNILERFSAQQFPDLHSELNLSSLELGDSALYFCASSAGETGVSPLHFGNGTRLTVT.

The CDR3 loop reads CASSEQGSGEQYF. The DNA of the CDR3 is TGTGCCAGCAGTGAACAGGGGTCAGGCGAGCAGTACTTC. The J gene is TRBJ2-7, the V gene TRBV6-4, with 7 nucleotides matching TRBD1. The V gene end was trimmed by 3 bases and the J gene end by 6 bases; junction bases not matched to a gene: 5. There are 13 residues in the CDR3. The V gene's germline CDR1 is MRHNA and CDR2 SNTAGT.

V is TRBV7-2 and J is TRBJ1-2; the match to TRBD1 covers 8 bases. Unmatched junction bases numbered 11, after V lost 5 bases and J lost 6 bases. The CDR3 runs to 15 residues. In germline, CDR1 is SGHTA, CDR2 FQGNSA. The CDR3 loop is CASSIRDRRLNGYTF. The CDR3 coding sequence is TGTGCCAGCAGCATCCGGGACAGGAGACTTAATGGCTACACCTTC.

The chain employs TRBV9 and TRBJ2-1; TRBD2 might be the D (6 bases). The CDR3 covers 12 residues. Germline CDR1 and CDR2: SGDLS and YYNGEE. V lost 6 bases to trimming and J lost 9 bases, with 13 bases between them. The CDR3 DNA reads as TGTGCCAGCAATTCGGGAGTTGCTGAGCAGTTCTTC. It codes for CASNSGVAEQFF.

The V call is TRBV5-4, the J call TRBJ1-1; the D is unclear. V gave up 0 bases and J gave up 0 bases, with 15 bases separating them. Germline V gene lookup returns CDR1 SGHNT and CDR2 YYREEE (reference sequence). The CDR3 consists of 17 residues. CDR3 sequence (DNA): TGTGCCAGCAGCTTGGCCGGTGCAGCGAGGATGAACACTGAAGCTTTCTTT. This encodes CASSLAGAARMNTEAFF.

This clone has a single count. The CDR3 bases are TGTGCCAGCAGCGTAGGAGCGGTAGCTAACTATGGCTACACCTTC. Its translation is CASSVGAVANYGYTF. V and J are TRBV9 and TRBJ1-2, with D uncertain. From germline, CDR1 is SGDLS and CDR2 YYNGEE. The CDR3 totals 15 residues. Trimming stripped 0 bases from V and 0 bases from J, with 9 bases between.

A remark on this clone: Other DNA sequences in the sample encode the same CDR3. The chain's CDR3 is CAWSVQGNQPQHF. For the CDR3, the DNA is TGTGCCTGGAGTGTGCAGGGGAATCAGCCCCAGCATTTT. The chain recombines TRBV30 with TRBJ1-5; D perhaps matches TRBD1 (6 bases). The CDR3 length is 13 residues. CDR1 and CDR2 (germline): GTSNPN, SVGIG (reference sequence). Trimming cost V 0 bases and J 4 bases, with 7 bases left between them.

The chain joins TRBV16 to TRBJ1-2; D remains unclear. This CDR3 comprises 14 residues. Between the trimmed V and J ends, which lost 5 bases and 4 bases, there was a span of 14 bases. Germline V lookup: CDR1 KGHSY, CDR2 FQNENV. CDR3 DNA sequence: TGTGCCAGCAGCTCCTCGACTAACAGCTATGGCTACACCTTC. Translating it yields CASSSSTNSYGYTF.

The chain joins TRBV15 to TRBJ2-2; D gene unclear. The V gene lost 7 bases and the J gene lost 7 bases, with 28 bases spanning the gap. Germline loops: CDR1 LNHNV, CDR2 YYDKDF (reference sequence). The CDR3 sequence is 18 residues long. The CDR3 region has the DNA TGTGCCACCAAGGTCGTGGCACGAACACTCAAAGAGGACGGGGAGCTGTTTTTT. Translation gives CATKVVARTLKEDGELFF.

The chain links TRBV28 to TRBJ2-5, with D possibly matching TRBD2 (5 bases). The CDR3 spans 13 residues. In germline, CDR1 is MDHEN, CDR2 SYDVKM. V lost 2 bases, J lost 1 base, and 5 bases lay in between. In DNA form, the CDR3 reads TGTGCCAGCAGTTTAGGAGGCCAAGAGACCCAGTACTTC. It codes for CASSLGGQETQYF.

V gene TRBV11-3 combines with J gene TRBJ2-1, with a possible D match to TRBD2 (6 bases). CDR3 size: 15 residues. Looked up from germline, CDR1 is SGHNT and CDR2 is YENEEA. Trimming shortened V by 5 bases and J by 9 bases, and 20 bases separated the two germline ends. The CDR3 region is CASSPRLGNLGEQFF. For the CDR3, the DNA is TGTGCCAGCAGCCCGAGACTAGGAAATTTGGGTGAGCAGTTCTTC.

The chain recombines TRBV19 with TRBJ2-2; 8 nucleotides align to TRBD2. Trimming removed 5 bases from V and 5 bases from J; junction bases left unmatched: 10. This CDR3 region has 16 residues. Germline loops: CDR1 LNHDA, CDR2 SQIVND (reference sequence). This CDR3 is CASSRWREARTGELFF. The CDR3 DNA is TGTGCCAGTAGTCGGTGGCGGGAGGCTCGAACCGGGGAGCTGTTTTTT.

The V gene is TRBV7-6, the J gene TRBJ1-6; D not resolved. With 1 base removed from V and 7 bases from J, the gap between germline ends came to 5 bases. The V gene's germline CDR1 is SGHVS and CDR2 FNYEAQ. The CDR3 is 13 residues long. Here the CDR3 DNA reads TGTGCCAGCAGCTTAGATCAGAATTCACCCCTCCACTTT. It specifies CASSLDQNSPLHF.